In its sample, the clone carrying this TCR beta chain was seen many times. Its antigen remains unidentified. The entry originates in a study of T cells in Graves' hyperthyroidism and ophthalmopathy. About the research overall: Peripheral blood sampling occurred at initial diagnosis, before any treatment. Study-wide results and limits: Blood samples included most of the expanded thyroid clonotypes exceeding 0.001.

RNA transcripts served as the template for amplifying TCR beta CDR3 regions. A first-round RT-PCR of the TCR CDR3 used the HTBI primer set. TCRdb called the multiplex PCR reads again in MiXCR, with one record for every CDR3 protein. The sample lists roughly 720,000 distinct CDR3 sequences; about 18% were seen once. V lost 4 bases to trimming and J lost 3 bases, with 9 bases between them. Germline V gene data show CDR1 as MNHNS and CDR2 as SASEGT. The CDR3 length is 13 residues. Stable Graves' hyperthyroidism denoted no ophthalmopathy progression over 18 months. Clinical symptoms, serum thyroxine and TRAb, thyroid ultrasound and orbital computed tomography were used for the diagnoses.

The chain joins TRBV6-1 to TRBJ1-1; D gene ambiguous. The receptor was isolated from a man aged 45 to 65 with Graves' hyperthyroidism. The sample comprised blood. The chain's CDR3 is CASSAVLDTEAFF. In nucleotides, the CDR3 is TGTGCCAGCAGTGCGGTGCTGGACACTGAAGCTTTCTTT.